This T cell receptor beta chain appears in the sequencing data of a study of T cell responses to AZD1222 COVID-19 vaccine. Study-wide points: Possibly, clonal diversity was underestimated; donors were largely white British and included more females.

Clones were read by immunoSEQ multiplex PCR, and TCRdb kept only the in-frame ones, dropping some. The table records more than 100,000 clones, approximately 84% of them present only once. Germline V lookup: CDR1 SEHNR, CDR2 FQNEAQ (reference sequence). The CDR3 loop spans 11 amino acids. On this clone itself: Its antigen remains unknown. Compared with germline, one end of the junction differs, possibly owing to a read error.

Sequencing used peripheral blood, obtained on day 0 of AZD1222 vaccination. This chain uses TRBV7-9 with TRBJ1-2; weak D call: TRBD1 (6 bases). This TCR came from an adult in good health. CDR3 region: CASSLRAGAPF. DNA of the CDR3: TGTGCCAGCAGCTTAAGGGCGGGGGCCCCTTTC.